The 17 T cell receptor beta chains listed next were all sequenced from one sample in a study of shared clonotypes between healthy human individuals (dated by TCRdb to 2019 to 2021). The protocol used for the library was the immunoSEQ multiplex PCR assay. TCRdb holds this immuneACCESS table with in-frame rearrangements only. Some clones are missing; in checked studies, unresolved V genes explain under half, and the rest has no known cause. This sample is represented by nearly 2 million clones; 85% to 95% of them were singletons. The ten largest clones capture around 1% of the sample. CD8 naive samples consisted of CD45RO-negative cells that were positively selected for CCR7, yielding a CD45RA+CCR7+ population without TemRA cells. The sample consisted of naive CD8+ T cells sorted from blood. Per the publication, the cell subset or site label means: CD45RA+CCR7+. The receptors were sampled from a man younger than 35 in good health.

V usage is TRBV9 and J usage is TRBJ1-5; 8 bases fit TRBD1. This CDR3 contains 14 residues. With V trimmed by 4 bases and J by 7 bases, 7 bases remained unmatched. CDR1 SGDLS and CDR2 YYNGEE come from the germline V gene. This chain's CDR3 is CASSTSTGGQPQHF. CDR3 DNA sequence: TGTGCCAGCAGCACATCTACAGGGGGGCAGCCCCAGCATTTT.

The rearrangement links TRBV27 to TRBJ1-5; 7 bases line up with TRBD1. CDR1 MNHEY and CDR2 SMNVEV come from the germline V gene (reference sequence). V dropped 2 bases and J dropped 5; count of bases not matched to a gene: 3. The CDR3 sequence is 14 residues long. The CDR3 DNA reads TGTGCCAGCAGTTTAAACAGGGGTGATCAGCCCCAGCATTTT. Translating it yields CASSLNRGDQPQHF.

CDR3 loop: CASRPPLAGGDNEQFF. CDR3 DNA: TGTGCAAGTCGCCCCCCCTTGGCGGGAGGGGATAATGAGCAGTTCTTC. The chain employs TRBV12-2 and TRBJ2-1; the table names TRBD2, a call not compared with the DNA. TRBV12-2 is a documented pseudogene. The CDR3 spans 16 residues.

V and J are TRBV9 and TRBJ2-5; D uncertain. The ends were cut back, 0 bases at V and 5 bases at J, with 14 bases in the middle. Germline V lookup: CDR1 SGDLS, CDR2 YYNGEE. There are 15 residues in the CDR3. Here the CDR3 reads CASSVGVPQQETQYF. The CDR3 DNA follows: TGTGCCAGCAGCGTAGGTGTCCCCCAGCAGGAGACCCAGTACTTC. The full variable domain, rest sourced from reference TRBV9 and TRBJ2-5, is DSGVTQTPKHLITATGQRVTLRCSPRSGDLSVYWYQQSLDQGLQFLIQYYNGEERAKGNILERFSAQQFPDLHSELNLSSLELGDSALYFCASSVGVPQQETQYFGPGTRLLVL.

The chain uses TRBV5-8 and TRBJ2-7, with 8 bases lining up with TRBD1. The V gene's germline CDR1 is SGHTS and CDR2 YDEGEE. The junction had 5 bases not matched to a gene; V was cut back by 5 bases and J by 4 bases. CDR3 size: 13 residues. The CDR3 reads CASSPDRGYEQYF. The DNA for the CDR3 is TGTGCCAGCAGTCCAGACAGGGGTTACGAGCAGTACTTC.

On this clone: The same CDR3 arises from other DNA sequences in this sample as well. The genes are TRBV30 and TRBJ1-1; unclear D gene. This CDR3 is built from 11 residues. Trimming took off 2 bases at V and 2 bases at J, with 3 bases between the two ends. Germline loops: CDR1 GTSNPN, CDR2 SVGIG (reference sequence). In DNA form, the CDR3 reads TGTGCCTGGAGTAGAAACACTGAAGCTTTCTTT. This gives the protein CAWSRNTEAFF.

The table lists this clone with a count of one. The chain uses TRBV4-2 and TRBJ2-3, with 8 bases fitting TRBD2. The CDR3 spans 17 residues. The V and J ends lost 0 bases and 6 bases, in that order; junction bases with no gene match: 11. Per the germline V gene, CDR1 is LGHNA and CDR2 is YNFKEQ. CDR3: CASSQDPGAGAADTQYF. CDR3 DNA sequence: TGTGCCAGCAGCCAAGACCCCGGAGCGGGAGCCGCCGATACGCAGTATTTT.

The rearrangement links TRBV7-9 to TRBJ2-7; D might be TRBD2 (6 bases). The CDR3 runs to 14 residues. Trimming removed 3 bases at V and 6 bases at J, with 15 bases between. From germline, CDR1 is SEHNR and CDR2 FQNEAQ (reference sequence). The CDR3 DNA follows: TGTGCCAGCAGCTTTATCGGGACGACTAGCGAGCAGTACTTC. Its protein is CASSFIGTTSEQYF.

The chain carries TRBV6-1 and TRBJ1-5, with 9 bases matching TRBD1. The trim removed 3 bases at V and 4 bases at J, leaving 4 bases unmatched. The CDR3 consists of 15 residues. Germline CDR1 MNHNS, CDR2 SASEGT. This CDR3 is CASSEGQGVNQPQHF. For the CDR3, the DNA is TGTGCCAGCAGTGAGGGACAGGGAGTGAATCAGCCCCAGCATTTT.

The J gene is TRBJ2-1, the V gene TRBV15; D is possibly TRBD1 (6 bases). The V gene's germline CDR1 is LNHNV and CDR2 YYDKDF (reference sequence). The CDR3 is made up of 14 amino acids. Trimming stripped 6 bases from V and 3 bases from J, with 12 bases between. In DNA, the CDR3 is TGTGCCACCAGGCACACAGGGTACTACAATGAGCAGTTCTTC. Translation gives CATRHTGYYNEQFF.

This clone has just one count. V and J are TRBV10-3 and TRBJ2-1, with D unclear. In germline, CDR1 is ENHRY, CDR2 SYGVKD. V was clipped by 0 bases and J by 2 bases, with 5 bases between them. CDR3 length equals 14 residues. CDR3 protein: CAISESRAYNEQFF. In nucleotides, the CDR3 is TGTGCCATCAGTGAGTCGCGCGCCTACAATGAGCAGTTCTTC.

On this clone: This same CDR3 is encoded by further DNA sequences in the sample. The genes are TRBV5-1 and TRBJ1-1; TRBD1 matches 9 bases. This CDR3 is built from 14 residues. Per the germline V gene, CDR1 is SGHRS and CDR2 is YFSETQ. The V segment lost 0 bases and the J segment 5 bases; nucleotides outside the gene matches: 2. CDR3 DNA: TGCGCCAGCAGCTTGGGGACAGGGGATACTGAAGCTTTCTTT. It specifies CASSLGTGDTEAFF.

This clone was seen a single time. This sequence joins TRBV5-1 and TRBJ2-5; TRBD2 aligns across 12 bases. This CDR3 has 15 amino acids. Germline CDR1 is SGHRS and CDR2 is YFSETQ. V dropped 2 bases and J dropped 3; count of bases not matched to a gene: 2. CDR3 protein: CASSFPSGREETQYF. Here the CDR3 DNA reads TGCGCCAGCAGCTTCCCTAGCGGGAGGGAAGAGACCCAGTACTTC. Full variable domain (missing parts from reference TRBV5-1 and TRBJ2-5): KAGVTQTPRYLIKTRGQQVTLSCSPISGHRSVSWYQQTPGQGLQFLFEYFSETQRNKGNFPGRFSGRQFSNSRSEMNVSTLELGDSALYLCASSFPSGREETQYFGPGTRLLVL.

The sample holds one count of this clone. Other DNA sequences of this sample code for an identical CDR3. The rearrangement links TRBV7-9 to TRBJ2-7; D is possibly TRBD2 (6 bases). CDR3 length: 14 residues. Trimming removed 0 bases at V and 4 bases at J, with 10 bases between. Germline V gene sequence: CDR1 SEHNR, CDR2 FQNEAQ (reference sequence). Written as DNA, the CDR3 is TGTGCCAGCAGCTTAGCAGGAGGGCCTTACGAGCAGTACTTC. It codes for CASSLAGGPYEQYF.

The chain recombines TRBV7-9 with TRBJ1-1; no reliable D call. The CDR3 consists of 15 residues. Germline lookup yields CDR1 SEHNR and CDR2 FQNEAQ (reference sequence). Trimming cost V 1 base and J 0 bases, with 9 bases left between them. The CDR3 protein is CASSLVPAVNTEAFF. The CDR3 nucleotides are TGTGCCAGCAGCTTAGTGCCGGCCGTGAACACTGAAGCTTTCTTT.

The chain employs TRBV4-2 and TRBJ2-1; 10 nucleotides align to TRBD2. Germline V lookup: CDR1 LGHNA, CDR2 YNFKEQ. Germline trimming cut 3 bases from V and 2 bases from J; bases unmatched to any gene: 10. This CDR3 comprises 18 residues. CDR3 nucleotides: TGTGCCAGCAGCCAGGAGTTTTTAGCGGGGGGCCCCTACAATGAGCAGTTCTTC. Its translation: CASSQEFLAGGPYNEQFF.

The V and J genes are TRBV6-5 and TRBJ2-1; the D is unclear. Germline V gives CDR1 MNHEY, CDR2 SVGAGI. The CDR3 runs 15 residues. V lost 0 bases, J lost 0 bases, and 6 bases lay in between. This CDR3 is CASSYSYVSYNEQFF. The CDR3 DNA reads TGTGCCAGCAGTTACTCTTATGTCTCCTACAATGAGCAGTTCTTC.